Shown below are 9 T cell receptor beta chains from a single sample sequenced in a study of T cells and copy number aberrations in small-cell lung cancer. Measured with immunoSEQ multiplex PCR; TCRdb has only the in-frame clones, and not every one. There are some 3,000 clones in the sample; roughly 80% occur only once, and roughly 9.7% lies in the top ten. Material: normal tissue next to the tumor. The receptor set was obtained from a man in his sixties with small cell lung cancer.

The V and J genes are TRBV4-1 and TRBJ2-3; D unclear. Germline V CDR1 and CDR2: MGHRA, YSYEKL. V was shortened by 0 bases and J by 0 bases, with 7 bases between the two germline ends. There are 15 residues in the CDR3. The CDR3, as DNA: TGCGCCAGCAGCCAAGAATACCCTAGCACAGATACGCAGTATTTT. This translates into CASSQEYPSTDTQYF.

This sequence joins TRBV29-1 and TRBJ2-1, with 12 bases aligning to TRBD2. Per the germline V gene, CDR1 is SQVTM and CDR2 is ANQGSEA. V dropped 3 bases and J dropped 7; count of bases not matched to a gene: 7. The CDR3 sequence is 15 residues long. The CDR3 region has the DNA TGCAGCGTTGATCCGACTAGCGGGAGCTGGAATGAGCAGTTCTTC. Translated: CSVDPTSGSWNEQFF.

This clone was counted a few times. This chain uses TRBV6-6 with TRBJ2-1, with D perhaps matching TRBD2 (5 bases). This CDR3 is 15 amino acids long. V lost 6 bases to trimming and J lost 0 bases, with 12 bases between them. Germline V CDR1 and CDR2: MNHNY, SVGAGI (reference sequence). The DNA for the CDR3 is TGTGCCAGCAGCCAGGACTTAGGCTCCTACAATGAGCAGTTCTTC. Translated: CASSQDLGSYNEQFF.

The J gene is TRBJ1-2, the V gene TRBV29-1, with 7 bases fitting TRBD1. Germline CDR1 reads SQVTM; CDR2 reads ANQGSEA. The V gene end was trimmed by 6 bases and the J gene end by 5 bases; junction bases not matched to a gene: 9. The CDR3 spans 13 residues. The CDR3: CSVTGTDEYGYTF. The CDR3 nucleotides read TGCAGCGTGACCGGGACAGACGAATATGGCTACACCTTC.

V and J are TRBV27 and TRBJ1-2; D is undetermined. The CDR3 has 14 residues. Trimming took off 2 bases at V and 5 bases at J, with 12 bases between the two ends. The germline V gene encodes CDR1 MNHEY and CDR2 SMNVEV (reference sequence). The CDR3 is CASSLNPRLYGYTF. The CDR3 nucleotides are TGTGCCAGCAGTTTAAATCCGCGGCTTTATGGCTACACCTTC.

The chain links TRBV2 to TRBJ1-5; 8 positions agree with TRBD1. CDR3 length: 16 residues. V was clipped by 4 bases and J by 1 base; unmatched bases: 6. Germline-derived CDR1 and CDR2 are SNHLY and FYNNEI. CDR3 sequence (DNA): TGTGCCAGCAGTGTGTCCAGGGGGCTGAGCAATCAGCCCCAGCATTTT. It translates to CASSVSRGLSNQPQHF.

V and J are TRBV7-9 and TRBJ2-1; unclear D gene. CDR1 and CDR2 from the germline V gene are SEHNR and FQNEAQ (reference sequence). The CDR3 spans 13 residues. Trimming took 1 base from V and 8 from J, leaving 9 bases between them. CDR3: CASSLGSGYEQFF. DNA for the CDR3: TGTGCCAGCAGCTTAGGGAGTGGCTATGAGCAGTTCTTC.

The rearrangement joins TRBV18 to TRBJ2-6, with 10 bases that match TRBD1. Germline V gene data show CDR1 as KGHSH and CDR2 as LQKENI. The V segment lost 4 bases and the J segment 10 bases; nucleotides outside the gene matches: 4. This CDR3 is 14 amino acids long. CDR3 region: CASSLAGQGNVLTF. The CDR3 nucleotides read TGTGCCAGCTCACTAGCGGGACAGGGGAACGTCCTGACTTTC.

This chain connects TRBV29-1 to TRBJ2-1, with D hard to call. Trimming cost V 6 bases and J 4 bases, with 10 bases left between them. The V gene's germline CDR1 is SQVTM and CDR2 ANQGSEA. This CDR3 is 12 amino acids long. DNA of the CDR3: TGCAGCGTCTTATTAGGGTACAATGAGCAGTTCTTC. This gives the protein CSVLLGYNEQFF.